This is a list of T cell receptor beta chains from one sample in a study of a mutant IDH1 vaccine in newly diagnosed glioma. These receptors have no known antigen. Only in-frame clones appear in the TCRdb table, and some are missing; sequencing was by immunoSEQ multiplex PCR. The repertoire holds tens of thousands of clones, with roughly four fifths as singletons. Sequenced material: PBMCs, taken from a glioma patient whose treatment included an IDH1 peptide vaccine. These receptors were obtained from a man in his fifties with glioma. Both conserved end residues are part of each CDR3. Fields, in order: CDR3 length, clone size, J gene, D gene, V gene, CDR3 protein, CDR3 DNA. A D gene is named only where the DNA matches it firmly. Not every row has a clone size; where given, it reads once, few, many or a size class.

cdr3_length: 17
clone_size: -
j_call: TRBJ2-2
d_call: -
v_call: TRBV7-2
cdr3_aa: CASSLRYGRGNTGELFF
cdr3_nt: TGTGCCAGCAGCCTCCGATACGGGCGGGGGAACACCGGGGAGCTGTTTTTT

cdr3_length: 13
clone_size: -
j_call: TRBJ1-2
d_call: -
v_call: TRBV5-1
cdr3_aa: CASRENSNYGYTF
cdr3_nt: TGCGCCAGCAGGGAAAACAGTAACTATGGCTACACCTTC

cdr3_length: 14
clone_size: -
j_call: TRBJ1-2
d_call: -
v_call: TRBV6-1
cdr3_aa: CASSEAGPTGGYTF
cdr3_nt: TGTGCCAGCAGTGAAGCGGGTCCGACAGGTGGCTACACCTTC

cdr3_length: 12
clone_size: few
j_call: TRBJ1-1
d_call: -
v_call: TRBV11-1
cdr3_aa: CASSQGGWGAFF
cdr3_nt: TGTGCCAGCAGCCAAGGGGGTTGGGGAGCTTTCTTT

cdr3_length: 15
clone_size: -
j_call: TRBJ1-1
d_call: TRBD1
v_call: TRBV6-1
cdr3_aa: CASSEGTGRSTEAFF
cdr3_nt: TGTGCCAGCAGTGAAGGGACAGGAAGGTCCACTGAAGCTTTCTTT

cdr3_length: 15
clone_size: -
j_call: TRBJ2-2
d_call: -
v_call: TRBV5-1
cdr3_aa: CASSLDRTNTGELFF
cdr3_nt: TGCGCCAGCAGCTTGGACAGGACCAACACCGGGGAGCTGTTTTTT

cdr3_length: 16
clone_size: -
j_call: TRBJ1-4
d_call: TRBD1
v_call: TRBV14
cdr3_aa: CASSQGTGGDDEKLFF
cdr3_nt: TGTGCCAGCAGCCAAGGGACAGGGGGCGATGATGAAAAACTGTTTTTT

cdr3_length: 12
clone_size: -
j_call: TRBJ2-7
d_call: -
v_call: TRBV27
cdr3_aa: CASRDGSYEQYF
cdr3_nt: TGTGCCAGCAGAGATGGCTCCTACGAGCAGTACTTC

cdr3_length: 14
clone_size: few
j_call: TRBJ1-1
d_call: -
v_call: TRBV16
cdr3_aa: CASSPISMNTEAFF
cdr3_nt: TGTGCCAGCAGCCCCATATCTATGAACACTGAAGCTTTCTTT

cdr3_length: 16
clone_size: -
j_call: TRBJ1-3
d_call: -
v_call: TRBV7-9
cdr3_aa: CASSWAGGSSGNTIYF
cdr3_nt: TGTGCCAGCAGCTGGGCGGGAGGGAGCTCTGGAAACACCATATATTTT

cdr3_length: 15
clone_size: -
j_call: TRBJ2-7
d_call: -
v_call: TRBV6-5
cdr3_aa: CASTPRDRSSYEQYF
cdr3_nt: TGTGCCAGCACCCCAAGAGACAGGAGCTCCTACGAGCAGTACTTC

cdr3_length: 16
clone_size: -
j_call: TRBJ2-7
d_call: TRBD1
v_call: TRBV27
cdr3_aa: CASSRRLGTGRYEQYF
cdr3_nt: TGTGCCAGCAGTAGACGATTGGGGACAGGGAGATACGAGCAGTACTTC

cdr3_length: 13
clone_size: -
j_call: TRBJ1-2
d_call: TRBD1
v_call: TRBV5-8
cdr3_aa: CASSTGQGPSYTF
cdr3_nt: TGTGCCAGCAGCACGGGACAGGGTCCCTCTTACACCTTC

cdr3_length: 15
clone_size: -
j_call: TRBJ2-3
d_call: -
v_call: TRBV6-5
cdr3_aa: CASSYSRGGTDTQYF
cdr3_nt: TGTGCCAGCAGTTACTCCCGGGGAGGCACAGATACGCAGTATTTT

cdr3_length: 10
clone_size: -
j_call: TRBJ2-7
d_call: -
v_call: TRBV20-1
cdr3_aa: CSGGTYEQYF
cdr3_nt: TGCAGTGGGGGCACGTACGAGCAGTACTTC

cdr3_length: 12
clone_size: once
j_call: TRBJ1-6
d_call: -
v_call: TRBV6-5
cdr3_aa: CASSQVDSPLHF
cdr3_nt: TGTGCCAGCAGTCAGGTCGATTCACCCCTCCACTTT

cdr3_length: 16
clone_size: -
j_call: TRBJ2-2
d_call: TRBD1
v_call: TRBV6-5
cdr3_aa: CASSYGTGVGTGELFF
cdr3_nt: TGTGCCAGCAGTTACGGGACAGGGGTCGGCACCGGGGAGCTGTTTTTT

cdr3_length: 15
clone_size: -
j_call: TRBJ2-7
d_call: -
v_call: TRBV4-1
cdr3_aa: CASSQEPSRAYEQYF
cdr3_nt: TGCGCCAGCAGCCAAGAACCAAGCAGGGCCTACGAGCAGTACTTC

cdr3_length: 15
clone_size: -
j_call: TRBJ2-7
d_call: -
v_call: TRBV18
cdr3_aa: CASSPEKGPSYEQYF
cdr3_nt: TGTGCCAGCTCACCTGAAAAGGGGCCTAGCTACGAGCAGTACTTC

cdr3_length: 11
clone_size: -
j_call: TRBJ2-7
d_call: -
v_call: TRBV20-1
cdr3_aa: CSASPRDEQYF
cdr3_nt: TGCAGTGCTAGCCCCAGGGACGAGCAGTACTTC

cdr3_length: 15
clone_size: -
j_call: TRBJ2-7
d_call: TRBD1
v_call: TRBV28
cdr3_aa: CASSPTRDRGYEQYF
cdr3_nt: TGTGCCAGCAGTCCTACTCGGGACAGGGGATACGAGCAGTACTTC

cdr3_length: 14
clone_size: few
j_call: TRBJ2-7
d_call: -
v_call: TRBV6-5
cdr3_aa: CASSYSRGPYEQYF
cdr3_nt: TGTGCCAGCAGTTACTCGAGAGGGCCCTACGAGCAGTACTTC

cdr3_length: 15
clone_size: -
j_call: TRBJ1-1
d_call: -
v_call: TRBV19
cdr3_aa: CASSIAGQRNTEAFF
cdr3_nt: TGTGCCAGTAGTATAGCCGGACAGAGGAACACTGAAGCTTTCTTT

cdr3_length: 14
clone_size: -
j_call: TRBJ2-7
d_call: TRBD1
v_call: TRBV29-1
cdr3_aa: CSVIIGTGTYEQYF
cdr3_nt: TGCAGCGTGATAATCGGGACAGGGACCTACGAGCAGTACTTC

cdr3_length: 15
clone_size: few
j_call: TRBJ1-1
d_call: -
v_call: TRBV30
cdr3_aa: CAWSVRGRVNTEAFF
cdr3_nt: TGTGCCTGGAGTGTACGGGGCAGAGTGAACACTGAAGCTTTCTTT

cdr3_length: 15
clone_size: -
j_call: TRBJ1-6
d_call: -
v_call: TRBV27
cdr3_aa: CASSLGGSYNSPLHF
cdr3_nt: TGTGCCAGCAGTTTGGGGGGATCCTATAATTCACCCCTCCACTTT

cdr3_length: 13
clone_size: -
j_call: TRBJ1-1
d_call: -
v_call: TRBV2
cdr3_aa: CASKTTQNTEAFF
cdr3_nt: TGTGCCAGCAAGACCACACAGAACACTGAAGCTTTCTTT

cdr3_length: 14
clone_size: -
j_call: TRBJ2-7
d_call: -
v_call: TRBV15
cdr3_aa: CATSRDGHSYEQYF
cdr3_nt: TGTGCCACCAGCAGAGATGGACACTCCTACGAGCAGTACTTC

cdr3_length: 13
clone_size: once
j_call: TRBJ2-7
d_call: -
v_call: TRBV2
cdr3_aa: CASSERRVAEQYF
cdr3_nt: TGTGCCAGCAGTGAACGGAGGGTGGCCGAGCAGTACTTC

cdr3_length: 11
clone_size: -
j_call: TRBJ1-1
d_call: -
v_call: TRBV30
cdr3_aa: CAFFRGTEAFF
cdr3_nt: TGTGCCTTTTTCAGGGGCACTGAAGCTTTCTTT

cdr3_length: 12
clone_size: -
j_call: TRBJ1-2
d_call: -
v_call: TRBV7-2
cdr3_aa: CASSSSRGGYTF
cdr3_nt: TGTGCCAGCAGCTCTAGCCGGGGGGGCTACACCTTC

cdr3_length: 13
clone_size: few
j_call: TRBJ2-7
d_call: -
v_call: TRBV29-1
cdr3_aa: CSVGPDNSYEQYF
cdr3_nt: TGCAGCGTGGGGCCGGACAACTCCTACGAGCAGTACTTC

cdr3_length: 15
clone_size: -
j_call: TRBJ2-7
d_call: -
v_call: TRBV6-9
cdr3_aa: CASIIIRDGNYEQYF
cdr3_nt: TGTGCCAGCATCATTATCCGGGACGGGAATTACGAGCAGTACTTC

cdr3_length: 12
clone_size: medium-sized
j_call: TRBJ2-7
d_call: -
v_call: TRBV7-9
cdr3_aa: CASSPWDGEQYF
cdr3_nt: TGTGCCAGCAGCCCCTGGGATGGGGAGCAGTACTTC

cdr3_length: 16
clone_size: -
j_call: TRBJ2-2
d_call: TRBD2
v_call: TRBV7-9
cdr3_aa: CASSPGTSANTGELFF
cdr3_nt: TGTGCCAGCAGCCCCGGGACTAGCGCGAACACCGGGGAGCTGTTTTTT

cdr3_length: 16
clone_size: -
j_call: TRBJ1-6
d_call: -
v_call: TRBV5-6
cdr3_aa: CASSPGPRQDNSPLHF
cdr3_nt: TGTGCCAGCAGTCCAGGGCCCCGTCAGGATAATTCACCCCTCCACTTT

cdr3_length: 15
clone_size: few
j_call: TRBJ1-1
d_call: -
v_call: TRBV9
cdr3_aa: CASSSAGALNTEAFF
cdr3_nt: TGTGCCAGCAGCAGCGCCGGGGCTCTGAACACTGAAGCTTTCTTT

cdr3_length: 19
clone_size: -
j_call: TRBJ1-5
d_call: TRBD1
v_call: TRBV28
cdr3_aa: CASSRGQGAGVYGNQPQHF
cdr3_nt: TGTGCCAGCAGCCGAGGACAGGGCGCGGGTGTATATGGCAATCAGCCCCAGCATTTT

cdr3_length: 16
clone_size: -
j_call: TRBJ1-5
d_call: -
v_call: TRBV30
cdr3_aa: CAWSVGGSGGNQPQHF
cdr3_nt: TGTGCCTGGAGTGTTGGAGGGTCGGGAGGCAATCAGCCCCAGCATTTT

cdr3_length: 11
clone_size: -
j_call: TRBJ1-2
d_call: TRBD1
v_call: TRBV28
cdr3_aa: CATRQGMGYTF
cdr3_nt: TGTGCCACCCGACAGGGTATGGGCTACACCTTC

cdr3_length: 13
clone_size: -
j_call: TRBJ2-2
d_call: -
v_call: TRBV5-4
cdr3_aa: CASSLARDRELFF
cdr3_nt: TGTGCCAGCAGCTTGGCCCGGGACAGGGAGCTGTTTTTT

cdr3_length: 14
clone_size: -
j_call: TRBJ1-1
d_call: -
v_call: TRBV2
cdr3_aa: CASSPRTANTEAFF
cdr3_nt: TGTGCCAGCAGTCCGCGGACGGCGAACACTGAAGCTTTCTTT

cdr3_length: 15
clone_size: -
j_call: TRBJ1-1
d_call: TRBD1
v_call: TRBV7-8
cdr3_aa: CASSDRDSLNTEAFF
cdr3_nt: TGTGCCAGCAGCGACCGGGACAGCCTGAACACTGAAGCTTTCTTT

cdr3_length: 13
clone_size: -
j_call: TRBJ1-5
d_call: -
v_call: TRBV2
cdr3_aa: CASTPGRNQPQHF
cdr3_nt: TGTGCCAGCACCCCCGGCCGCAATCAGCCCCAGCATTTT

cdr3_length: 12
clone_size: -
j_call: TRBJ1-2
d_call: -
v_call: TRBV4-1
cdr3_aa: CASSQDRFGYTF
cdr3_nt: TGCGCCAGCAGCCAAGATCGATTTGGCTACACCTTC

cdr3_length: 18
clone_size: -
j_call: TRBJ2-1
d_call: TRBD2
v_call: TRBV7-8
cdr3_aa: CASSWGIGAGGPYNEQFF
cdr3_nt: TGTGCCAGCAGCTGGGGGATAGGGGCGGGGGGCCCCTACAATGAGCAGTTCTTC

cdr3_length: 14
clone_size: -
j_call: TRBJ2-5
d_call: -
v_call: TRBV7-8
cdr3_aa: CASSPPGGLQTQYF
cdr3_nt: TGTGCCAGCAGCCCACCGGGGGGCCTCCAGACCCAGTACTTC

cdr3_length: 14
clone_size: -
j_call: TRBJ2-2
d_call: TRBD1
v_call: TRBV29-1
cdr3_aa: CSVGQGGYSGELFF
cdr3_nt: TGCAGCGTTGGACAGGGGGGGTACTCCGGGGAGCTGTTTTTT

cdr3_length: 14
clone_size: -
j_call: TRBJ2-5
d_call: TRBD2
v_call: TRBV15
cdr3_aa: CATSTGTSQATQYF
cdr3_nt: TGTGCCACCAGCACCGGGACTAGCCAAGCGACCCAGTACTTC